The 5 T cell receptor beta chains reported below all come from one sample, sequenced in a study of T-cell memory formation after mild COVID-19. TCRdb analysed the 5' RACE reads with MiXCR anew, one entry per CDR3 protein. The repertoire has 560,000 or so distinct CDR3 sequences, around 16% of them found once; the top ten carry less than 10%. The sequenced material came from PBMCs or a T cell subset sorted from them (not recorded which). The receptor set was obtained from an adult woman who had mild COVID-19 (a few samples of this study predate the infection). Cell type and time point are not known.

This clonotype appeared many times. V and J are TRBV4-2 and TRBJ2-1; TRBD2 matches 9 bases. V trimming: 3 bases; J trimming: 4 bases; junction bases outside the gene matches: 10. Per the germline V gene, CDR1 is LGHNA and CDR2 is YNFKEQ. This CDR3 contains 17 residues. This chain's CDR3 is CASSQEISGSSYNEQFF. The CDR3 DNA reads TGTGCCAGCAGCCAGGAGATTAGCGGGAGCTCGTACAATGAGCAGTTCTTC.

This clonotype has just a few counts. This chain connects TRBV11-2 to TRBJ1-2; a weak D match, TRBD1 (6 bases). The CDR3 runs 14 residues. Per germline, CDR1 SGHAT and CDR2 FQNNGV. V was shortened by 5 bases and J by 4 bases, with 14 bases between the two germline ends. Here the CDR3 reads CASSPAGVGYGYTF. CDR3 nucleotides: TGTGCCAGCAGCCCGGCAGGGGTGGGCTATGGCTACACCTTC.

This clonotype was found a few times. The chain combines TRBV4-1 with TRBJ1-1; D uncertain. The germline V gene has CDR1 MGHRA and CDR2 YSYEKL. V was clipped by 4 bases and J by 2 bases, with 11 bases between them. There are 14 residues in the CDR3. In nucleotides, the CDR3 is TGCGCCAGCAGCCGCCGTCGGGATAACACTGAAGCTTTCTTT. As protein: CASSRRRDNTEAFF.

V gene TRBV29-1 combines with J gene TRBJ2-3; D gene ambiguous. CDR1 is SQVTM, CDR2 ANQGSEA, per germline. Trimming removed 4 bases at V and 1 base at J, with 12 bases between. The CDR3 has 14 residues. The CDR3 loop is CSVVLPKGTDTQYF. The CDR3 coding sequence is TGCAGCGTTGTTTTACCTAAGGGCACAGATACGCAGTATTTT.

The rearrangement joins TRBV10-3 to TRBJ2-7, with 13 positions matching TRBD2. Germline CDR1 is ENHRY and CDR2 is SYGVKD. The CDR3 length is 15 residues. Losses at the gene ends were 3 bases for V and 2 bases for J; bases not matched to a gene: 1. This chain's CDR3 is CAISEGLAGAYEQYF. The CDR3 coding sequence is TGTGCCATCAGTGAAGGACTAGCGGGGGCCTACGAGCAGTACTTC.